This TCR beta chain was captured by sequencing in a study of blood T cell repertoires in COVID-19. Overall study: There were acute and convalescent COVID-19 samples, and they came from the United States, Italy and Spain.

The repertoire was sequenced with immunoSEQ multiplex PCR; TCRdb's copy has only in-frame clones and lacks some. The table lists about 200,000 clones, 84% of them singletons. Trimming left V 2 bases short and J 0 bases short, with 8 bases between. The CDR3 length is 14 residues. Looked up from germline, CDR1 is SGHDN and CDR2 is FVKESK. The TCR was taken from a human donor in a cohort sampled during active COVID-19. The rearrangement links TRBV14 to TRBJ2-7; the D is unclear. The specimen sequenced was peripheral blood. The CDR3 sequence: CASSQYRNSYEQYF. The CDR3 DNA reads TGTGCCAGCAGCCAATACAGAAACTCCTACGAGCAGTACTTC.